This T cell receptor (beta chain) was identified in a study of blood T cell repertoires in COVID-19. To note about this clone: The sample contains more than one DNA sequence encoding this CDR3.

Sequencing was performed with immunoSEQ multiplex PCR; in TCRdb, only in-frame clones are kept and a portion is missing. Of fewer than 250,000 clones listed, roughly 80% were seen once; the top ten hold 5% to 7%. CDR3 length equals 14 residues. With 4 bases removed from V and 1 base from J, the gap between germline ends came to 11 bases. Germline CDR1 is GTSNPN and CDR2 is SVGIG (reference sequence). The genes are TRBV30 and TRBJ2-1; D may be TRBD2 (6 bases). Sequencing was done on a sample of peripheral blood. The clonotype comes from a woman aged 55-70 years with active or convalescent COVID-19. The CDR3 is CAWMPGRSYNEQFF. CDR3 nucleotides: TGTGCCTGGATGCCGGGGAGGTCCTACAATGAGCAGTTCTTC.